These T cell receptor beta chains were read from a single sample in a study of CD8 T cells in ankylosing spondylitis. TCRdb analysed the 5' RACE reads with MiXCR anew, one entry per CDR3 protein. The repertoire holds under 150,000 distinct CDR3 sequences, 12% to 15% seen once, with under 3% in the top ten. Sequencing input: blood, either unsorted or a sorted T cell fraction (not recorded which). These receptors were collected from a female donor with ankylosing spondylitis or in good health (not recorded which). Each CDR3 is given with its conserved first and last residue. A D gene is named only where the DNA matches it firmly. Clone size is stated in some rows and not others, as once, few, many or a class when expanded.

D gene: NA
J gene: TRBJ2-1
V gene: TRBV18
clone size: NA
CDR3 DNA: TGTGCCAGCTCACCACCGGTAGGGGCGGCGGTTAGTGAGCAGTTCTTC
CDR3 protein: CASSPPVGAAVSEQFF

D gene: NA
J gene: TRBJ2-5
V gene: TRBV30
clone size: many
CDR3 DNA: TGTGCCTGGAAGGGGCAGACCGAGACCCAGTACTTC
CDR3 protein: CAWKGQTETQYF

D gene: NA
J gene: TRBJ1-1
V gene: TRBV20-1
clone size: NA
CDR3 DNA: TGCAGTGCTAAGCCCTCGCAGAACACTGAAGCTTTCTTT
CDR3 protein: CSAKPSQNTEAFF

D gene: NA
J gene: TRBJ1-2
V gene: TRBV5-6
clone size: many
CDR3 DNA: TGTGCCAGCGCTATTGATAACTATGGCTACACCTTC
CDR3 protein: CASAIDNYGYTF

D gene: NA
J gene: TRBJ2-3
V gene: TRBV28
clone size: many
CDR3 DNA: TGTGCCAGCAGTTTAGCGTCTACAGGGAGGGATACGCAGTATTTT
CDR3 protein: CASSLASTGRDTQYF

D gene: NA
J gene: TRBJ2-3
V gene: TRBV5-1
clone size: many
CDR3 DNA: TGCGCCAGCAGCTTGAACGGCGGGATGTCCGATACGCAGTATTTT
CDR3 protein: CASSLNGGMSDTQYF

D gene: NA
J gene: TRBJ1-3
V gene: TRBV20-1
clone size: many
CDR3 DNA: TGCAGTGCTAGAGATATGACAGTCTCTGGAAACACCATATATTTT
CDR3 protein: CSARDMTVSGNTIYF

D gene: NA
J gene: TRBJ2-3
V gene: TRBV7-8
clone size: NA
CDR3 DNA: TGTGCCAGCAGCTTAGTCCTGGCGGCAGATACGCAGTATTTT
CDR3 protein: CASSLVLAADTQYF

D gene: NA
J gene: TRBJ1-4
V gene: TRBV7-3
clone size: NA
CDR3 DNA: TGTGCCAGCAGCCCCACCGGCCCTAATGAAAAACTGTTTTTT
CDR3 protein: CASSPTGPNEKLFF

D gene: NA
J gene: TRBJ1-2
V gene: TRBV15
clone size: few
CDR3 DNA: TGTGCCACCAGCAGAGATCTAGTTTCAACGGGTTATGGCTACACCTTC
CDR3 protein: CATSRDLVSTGYGYTF

D gene: TRBD2
J gene: TRBJ2-5
V gene: TRBV24-1
clone size: few
CDR3 DNA: TGTGCCACCGGTCTAGCGGGGGTAGAGACCCAGTACTTC
CDR3 protein: CATGLAGVETQYF

D gene: NA
J gene: TRBJ2-4
V gene: TRBV12-3/TRBV12-4
clone size: many
CDR3 DNA: TGTGCCAGCAGTTTAGCGGGGCTAACTCTAGCCAAAAACATTCAGTACTTC
CDR3 protein: CASSLAGLTLAKNIQYF

D gene: NA
J gene: TRBJ2-7
V gene: TRBV12-3/TRBV12-4
clone size: NA
CDR3 DNA: TGTGCCAGCATGCCGGGCAGCACGAGCTCCTACGAGCAGTACTTC
CDR3 protein: CASMPGSTSSYEQYF

D gene: NA
J gene: TRBJ1-1
V gene: TRBV20-1
clone size: many
CDR3 DNA: TGCAGTGCTAGAGACAGGCGGAACACTGAAGCTTTCTTT
CDR3 protein: CSARDRRNTEAFF

D gene: NA
J gene: TRBJ2-1
V gene: TRBV7-9
clone size: many
CDR3 DNA: TGTGCCAGCAGCACGTCCACGGTGACTGGGTCCTACAATGAGCAGTTCTTC
CDR3 protein: CASSTSTVTGSYNEQFF

D gene: NA
J gene: TRBJ2-4
V gene: TRBV3-1
clone size: few
CDR3 DNA: TGTGCCAGCAGCCAAACCCGGACAGAAAACATTCAGTACTTC
CDR3 protein: CASSQTRTENIQYF

D gene: TRBD1
J gene: TRBJ2-1
V gene: TRBV24-1
clone size: few
CDR3 DNA: TGTGCCACCAGTCCCTCAGGGGGCGCAAGGCAGTTCTTC
CDR3 protein: CATSPSGGARQFF

D gene: TRBD1
J gene: TRBJ1-2
V gene: TRBV6-2/TRBV6-3
clone size: NA
CDR3 DNA: TGTGCCAGCATACAAACAGGGGCTCGCGGCTACACCTTC
CDR3 protein: CASIQTGARGYTF

D gene: NA
J gene: TRBJ2-3
V gene: TRBV18
clone size: few
CDR3 DNA: TGTGCCAGCTCACGTAATGGGAATGTAGTAGATACGCAGTATTTT
CDR3 protein: CASSRNGNVVDTQYF

D gene: NA
J gene: TRBJ2-7
V gene: TRBV6-1
clone size: many
CDR3 DNA: TGTGCCAGCAGTGGAGGACAGTTATCCTACGAGCAGTACTTC
CDR3 protein: CASSGGQLSYEQYF

D gene: NA
J gene: TRBJ1-1
V gene: TRBV5-1
clone size: many
CDR3 DNA: TGCGCCAGCAGCTTAGGTCTTACGAACACTGAAGCTTTCTTT
CDR3 protein: CASSLGLTNTEAFF

D gene: TRBD2
J gene: TRBJ2-2
V gene: TRBV5-1
clone size: NA
CDR3 DNA: TGCGCCAGCAGCCAGGGGACTAGCGGCACCGGGGAGCTGTTTTTT
CDR3 protein: CASSQGTSGTGELFF

D gene: TRBD1
J gene: TRBJ1-3
V gene: TRBV6-5
clone size: few
CDR3 DNA: TGTGCCAGCAGTAACGAACAGGGGGCTTTAACCGGAAACACCATATATTTT
CDR3 protein: CASSNEQGALTGNTIYF

D gene: NA
J gene: TRBJ2-1
V gene: TRBV28
clone size: NA
CDR3 DNA: TGTGCCAGCCTAAGAATGAGTGGGGGAACACCCTACAATGAGCAGTTCTTC
CDR3 protein: CASLRMSGGTPYNEQFF

D gene: NA
J gene: TRBJ1-5
V gene: TRBV20-1
clone size: few
CDR3 DNA: TGCAGTGCAGTTTCAGGTCGCAATCAGCCCCAGCATTTT
CDR3 protein: CSAVSGRNQPQHF

D gene: NA
J gene: TRBJ1-5
V gene: TRBV6-1
clone size: few
CDR3 DNA: TGTGCCAGCAGTGAAATGATACATGGGGGGGGCAATCAGCCCCAGCATTTT
CDR3 protein: CASSEMIHGGGNQPQHF

D gene: NA
J gene: TRBJ2-6
V gene: TRBV3-1
clone size: few
CDR3 DNA: TGTGCCAGCAGCCAAGAGGGACACTCTGGGGCCAACGTCCTGACTTTC
CDR3 protein: CASSQEGHSGANVLTF

D gene: NA
J gene: TRBJ1-5
V gene: TRBV28
clone size: many
CDR3 DNA: TGTGCCAGCAGCCTTCGCGGGAGCAATCAGCCCCAGCATTTT
CDR3 protein: CASSLRGSNQPQHF

D gene: NA
J gene: TRBJ2-2
V gene: TRBV7-8
clone size: many
CDR3 DNA: TGTGCCAGCAGCTTAGACCTCAGAGGCGCCGGGGAGCTGTTTTTT
CDR3 protein: CASSLDLRGAGELFF

D gene: NA
J gene: TRBJ2-7
V gene: TRBV27
clone size: few
CDR3 DNA: TGTGCCAGCAGTTTCCACAGCGCCTACGAGCAGTACTTC
CDR3 protein: CASSFHSAYEQYF

D gene: NA
J gene: TRBJ1-2
V gene: TRBV30
clone size: many
CDR3 DNA: TGTGCCTGGAGTCCAACGCCGACAGTTCAGGTCGGCTACACCTTC
CDR3 protein: CAWSPTPTVQVGYTF

D gene: TRBD2
J gene: TRBJ2-2
V gene: TRBV9
clone size: many
CDR3 DNA: TGTGCCAGCAGCGTAGTTCTAGCGGAACCGAACACCGGGGAGCTGTTTTTT
CDR3 protein: CASSVVLAEPNTGELFF

D gene: NA
J gene: TRBJ1-5
V gene: TRBV20-1
clone size: NA
CDR3 DNA: TGCAGTGCTAGTCAGGGGCGAGGCAATCAGCCCCAGCATTTT
CDR3 protein: CSASQGRGNQPQHF

D gene: TRBD1
J gene: TRBJ1-5
V gene: TRBV2
clone size: few
CDR3 DNA: TGTGCCAGCAGGGACAGGGGGAATCAGCCCCAGCATTTT
CDR3 protein: CASRDRGNQPQHF

D gene: NA
J gene: TRBJ2-1
V gene: TRBV30
clone size: NA
CDR3 DNA: TGTGCCTGGAGTGTGTGGGCTCCGAGCTCCTACAATGAGCAGTTCTTC
CDR3 protein: CAWSVWAPSSYNEQFF

D gene: NA
J gene: TRBJ2-1
V gene: TRBV20-1
clone size: NA
CDR3 DNA: TGCAGTGCTAACACCCCCCCGGGGTTCTACAATGAGCAGTTCTTC
CDR3 protein: CSANTPPGFYNEQFF

D gene: TRBD1
J gene: TRBJ1-4
V gene: TRBV5-1
clone size: many
CDR3 DNA: TGCGCCAGCAGCTTGGGAGGCTCGGGGACAGCCATAGCGGAAAAACTGTTTTTT
CDR3 protein: CASSLGGSGTAIAEKLFF

D gene: TRBD1
J gene: TRBJ1-2
V gene: TRBV5-1
clone size: many
CDR3 DNA: TGCGCCAGCAGCACTGAACAGGGGGCGTTCGGAGGCTACACCTTC
CDR3 protein: CASSTEQGAFGGYTF

D gene: TRBD1
J gene: TRBJ1-1
V gene: TRBV19
clone size: NA
CDR3 DNA: TGTGCCAGTAGTAGGAGACAGGGGCGGAACACTGAAGCTTTCTTT
CDR3 protein: CASSRRQGRNTEAFF

D gene: NA
J gene: TRBJ2-3
V gene: TRBV7-3
clone size: once
CDR3 DNA: TGTGCCAGCAGCTTATTGGGGAGTAGCACAGATACGCAGTATTTT
CDR3 protein: CASSLLGSSTDTQYF

D gene: TRBD2
J gene: TRBJ2-3
V gene: TRBV20-1
clone size: many
CDR3 DNA: TGCAGTGCTCCGACTAGCGGGGGGGCCGCAGATACGCAGTATTTT
CDR3 protein: CSAPTSGGAADTQYF

D gene: NA
J gene: TRBJ1-1
V gene: TRBV5-1
clone size: few
CDR3 DNA: TGCGCCAGCAGCTTCAGGGGAGGAACTGAAGCTTTCTTT
CDR3 protein: CASSFRGGTEAFF

D gene: TRBD2
J gene: TRBJ2-2
V gene: TRBV7-2
clone size: NA
CDR3 DNA: TGTGCCAGCAGCTTTAGCGGGAGAGGCGGGGAGCTGTTTTTT
CDR3 protein: CASSFSGRGGELFF

D gene: NA
J gene: TRBJ1-5
V gene: TRBV15
clone size: NA
CDR3 DNA: TGTGCCACCAGCAGTACAGGAGCTCAGCCCCAGCATTTT
CDR3 protein: CATSSTGAQPQHF

D gene: NA
J gene: TRBJ2-7
V gene: TRBV2
clone size: NA
CDR3 DNA: TGTGCCAGCAACAACAGGGTGAGCGAGCAGTACTTC
CDR3 protein: CASNNRVSEQYF

D gene: NA
J gene: TRBJ1-2
V gene: TRBV29-1
clone size: many
CDR3 DNA: TGCAGCGTTGTTAAAATCGACAGTAACTATGGCTACACCTTC
CDR3 protein: CSVVKIDSNYGYTF

D gene: NA
J gene: TRBJ2-7
V gene: TRBV6-5
clone size: NA
CDR3 DNA: TGTGCCAGCAGTTACTCGGCGGGAACCCTACTGGAGCAGTACTTC
CDR3 protein: CASSYSAGTLLEQYF

D gene: NA
J gene: TRBJ1-6
V gene: TRBV10-3
clone size: few
CDR3 DNA: TGTGCCATCAGTGAGTCAGCTCATTCACCCCTCCACTTT
CDR3 protein: CAISESAHSPLHF

D gene: NA
J gene: TRBJ1-1
V gene: TRBV6-5
clone size: NA
CDR3 DNA: TGTGCCAGCAGTTACATTGGCGAGGGCACTGAAGCTTTCTTT
CDR3 protein: CASSYIGEGTEAFF

D gene: NA
J gene: TRBJ2-1
V gene: TRBV2
clone size: few
CDR3 DNA: TGTGCCAGCAACGGCGACTCCTACAATGAGCAGTTCTTC
CDR3 protein: CASNGDSYNEQFF

D gene: NA
J gene: TRBJ2-7
V gene: TRBV7-2
clone size: NA
CDR3 DNA: TGTGCCAGCAGCGGTGGGCCTAGCAGGACCTACGAGCAGTACTTC
CDR3 protein: CASSGGPSRTYEQYF

D gene: TRBD2
J gene: TRBJ2-7
V gene: TRBV20-1
clone size: many
CDR3 DNA: TGCAGTGCATTGGGACTACTCCACGAGCAGTACTTC
CDR3 protein: CSALGLLHEQYF

D gene: TRBD1
J gene: TRBJ2-1
V gene: TRBV10-3
clone size: few
CDR3 DNA: TGTGCCATCAGTGATGGACAGGACTCCTACAATGAGCAGTTCTTC
CDR3 protein: CAISDGQDSYNEQFF

D gene: TRBD1
J gene: TRBJ1-5
V gene: TRBV6-1
clone size: many
CDR3 DNA: TGTGCCAGCAGATCAAAATTAAGACAGGGGATAAGCAATCAGCCCCAGCATTTT
CDR3 protein: CASRSKLRQGISNQPQHF

D gene: TRBD2
J gene: TRBJ2-1
V gene: TRBV7-2
clone size: NA
CDR3 DNA: TGTGCCAGCAGTAAAGCGGGGGTTCTTAACAATGAGCAGTTCTTC
CDR3 protein: CASSKAGVLNNEQFF